The 9 T cell receptor beta chains below were found in one sample sequenced in a study of cytomegalovirus exposure and HLA in healthy donors. The repertoire was sequenced with immunoSEQ multiplex PCR; TCRdb's copy has only in-frame clones and lacks some. The data contain approximately 160,000 clones, approximately 86% of them seen just once; the ten biggest clones take up around 2.4%. Sequenced: PBMCs. Receptor source: a man aged 30-40 years in good health and CMV-seropositive.

The CDR3 nucleotides are TGTGCCAGCGCTCATGGGCTCGACTCCTACAATGAGCAGTTCTTC. As protein: CASAHGLDSYNEQFF. The chain employs TRBV6-1 and TRBJ2-1; D ambiguous. Germline CDR1 reads MNHNS; CDR2 reads SASEGT. Trimming stripped 8 bases from V and 0 bases from J, with 14 bases between. CDR3 size: 15 residues.

This clone was detected only a few times. This sequence joins TRBV11-2 and TRBJ2-7; the D is unclear. CDR3 length equals 12 residues. Between the trimmed V and J ends, which lost 5 bases and 5 bases, there was a span of 10 bases. Looked up from germline, CDR1 is SGHAT and CDR2 is FQNNGV. This CDR3 is CASSGPRHEQYF. The CDR3 DNA sequence: TGTGCCAGCAGCGGCCCCCGCCACGAGCAGTACTTC.

This chain links TRBV7-2 with TRBJ2-1; TRBD1 agrees at 9 bases. Unmatched junction bases numbered 18, after V lost 3 bases and J lost 12 bases. CDR3 length: 17 amino acids. Germline assignment: CDR1 SGHTA and CDR2 FQGNSA. This CDR3 is CASSLFGGGQGLQGQFF. In DNA form, the CDR3 reads TGTGCCAGCAGCTTGTTTGGGGGGGGACAGGGACTACAGGGGCAGTTCTTC.

This clone has more than one count but fewer than ten. The rearrangement uses TRBV5-4 and TRBJ2-5, with TRBD2 matching 10 bases. After removal of 0 bases from V and 2 bases from J, the junction contained 4 bases not matched to a gene. The CDR3 contains 16 residues. In germline, CDR1 is SGHNT, CDR2 YYREEE (reference sequence). The CDR3 region has the DNA TGTGCCAGCAGCTTGGCGGCTAGCGGGGGACAAGAGACCCAGTACTTC. This codes for CASSLAASGGQETQYF.

This chain uses TRBV7-2 with TRBJ1-6; TRBD1 matches at 12 bases. Germline V CDR1 and CDR2: SGHTA, FQGNSA. Trimming took 5 bases from V and 6 from J; bases not matched to a gene: 5. CDR3 size: 16 residues. CDR3 nucleotides: TGTGCCAGCAGCCGGGACAGGGGGCGCCGTAATTCACCCCTCCACTTT. It codes for CASSRDRGRRNSPLHF.

The V gene is TRBV18, the J gene TRBJ1-3, with D uncertain. Per germline, CDR1 KGHSH and CDR2 LQKENI. Trimming pared 1 base from V and 8 bases from J, leaving 21 bases between. The CDR3 is 17 amino acids. CDR3 DNA: TGTGCCAGCTCACCACGAGGCCCGACATTGAACGGGGACACCATATATTTT. Translated: CASSPRGPTLNGDTIYF.

The chain links TRBV7-2 to TRBJ2-5; TRBD1 aligns across 10 bases. CDR1 is SGHTA and CDR2 is FQGNSA in the germline V gene. V was clipped by 0 bases and J by 3 bases; unmatched bases: 1. This CDR3 region has 15 residues. The CDR3 bases are TGTGCCAGCAGCTTAGCCGGGACAGGGGAAGAGACCCAGTACTTC. Encoded protein: CASSLAGTGEETQYF.

J is TRBJ2-7 and V is TRBV7-6; perhaps TRBD1 as D (5 bases). There are 13 residues in the CDR3. CDR1 is SGHVS and CDR2 is FNYEAQ in the germline V gene. The V gene lost 2 bases and the J gene lost 6 bases, with 11 bases spanning the gap. CDR3 residues: CASSLSGALEQYF. The CDR3 region has the DNA TGTGCCAGCAGCTTATCTGGGGCCCTCGAGCAGTACTTC.

This chain joins TRBV7-9 and TRBJ2-7; 7 bases agree with TRBD1. This CDR3 region has 14 residues. The V segment lost 5 bases and the J segment 2 bases; nucleotides outside the gene matches: 6. Per the germline V gene, CDR1 is SEHNR and CDR2 is FQNEAQ (reference sequence). CDR3 amino acids: CASSVPGQPYEQYF. The CDR3 nucleotides are TGTGCCAGCAGCGTCCCGGGACAGCCCTACGAGCAGTACTTC.